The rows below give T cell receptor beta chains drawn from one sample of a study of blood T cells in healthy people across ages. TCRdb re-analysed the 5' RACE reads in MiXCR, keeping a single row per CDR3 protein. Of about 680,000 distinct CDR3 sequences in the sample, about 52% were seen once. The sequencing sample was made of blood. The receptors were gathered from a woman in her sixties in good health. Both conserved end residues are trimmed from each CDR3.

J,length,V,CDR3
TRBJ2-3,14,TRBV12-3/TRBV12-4,ASSFRARGLTDTQY
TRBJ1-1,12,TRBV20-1,SASLGGMNTEAF
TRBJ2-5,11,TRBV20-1,SAPGRYQETQY
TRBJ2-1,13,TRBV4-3,ACSQGVSGSNEQF
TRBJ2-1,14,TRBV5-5,ASSLVWDSSYNGQF
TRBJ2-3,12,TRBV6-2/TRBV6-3,ASSNGRGTDTQY
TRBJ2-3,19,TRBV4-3,ASSQDVGLAGGDYGTDTQY
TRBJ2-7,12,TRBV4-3,ASSLGQGMGEQY
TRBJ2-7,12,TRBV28,ASSLPRAPYEQY
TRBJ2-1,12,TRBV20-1,SATQGSGYNEQF
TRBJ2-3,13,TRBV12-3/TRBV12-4,ASSFGGREADTQY
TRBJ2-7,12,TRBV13,ASSPSLEYYEQY
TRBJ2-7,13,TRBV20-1,SAQEGTSVSGEQY
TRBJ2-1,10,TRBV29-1,SVERALDEQF
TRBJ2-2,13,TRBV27,ASSSSWRVGGELF
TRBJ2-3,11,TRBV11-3,ASSLDAGDTRY
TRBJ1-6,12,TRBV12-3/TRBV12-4,ASRTDRENSPLH
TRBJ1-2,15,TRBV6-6,ASSYSWGEGRPYGYT
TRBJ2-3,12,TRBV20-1,SASSGFVTDTQY
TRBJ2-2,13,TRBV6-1,ASSERDSYTGELF
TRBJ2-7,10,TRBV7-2,ASSPHHYEQY
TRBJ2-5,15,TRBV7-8,ASSLDRLRPGQETQY
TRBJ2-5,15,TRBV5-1,ASSLRGYGGIQETQY
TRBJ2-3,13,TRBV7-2,ASSFIRGPPDTQY
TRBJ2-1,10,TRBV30,AWSVLGRGQF
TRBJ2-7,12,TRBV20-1,SARPRKASYEQY
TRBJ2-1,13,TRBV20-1,SARDPRSSYNEQF
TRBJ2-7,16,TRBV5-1,ASSLDSVGKRATYEQY
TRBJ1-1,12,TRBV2,ASRAGLGYTEAF
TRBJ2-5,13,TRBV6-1,ASSEARVTVETQY
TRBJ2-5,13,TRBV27,ASRTLVGSGETQY
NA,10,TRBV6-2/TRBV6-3,VSSYYGETQY
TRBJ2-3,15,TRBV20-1,SAPGLLAGANTDTQY
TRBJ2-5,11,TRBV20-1,SARGPYAETQY
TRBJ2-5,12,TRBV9,ASSVSGRTETQY